This T cell receptor beta chain emerged from a study of identifying expanded T cells in peripheral blood. Study conclusions and caveats: Over two and four weeks, about 15 and 19 clones changed, versus 1.2 between replicates. Across healthy donors, higher total template counts meant significantly greater two-week count variance.

The table came from immunoSEQ multiplex PCR; TCRdb's copy has only in-frame clones and leaves some out. Of about 110,000 clones in the sample, 80% to 90% are singletons; the top ten hold about 17%. In the case of this clone: What it binds is not known.

Collection occurred without any documented infections or immune events in donors. The V segment lost 4 bases and the J segment 3 bases; nucleotides outside the gene matches: 9. This CDR3 region has 16 residues. Germline assignment: CDR1 MNHEY and CDR2 SVGAGI. The sample consisted of blood. The V and J genes are TRBV6-5 and TRBJ1-2; 9 bases are a match to TRBD1. The sequence was collected from a person aged 18-70 years in good health. The CDR3 here is CASSSHRTGADYGYTF. Here the CDR3 DNA reads TGTGCCAGCAGTTCACACCGGACAGGGGCGGACTATGGCTACACCTTC.